The 25 T cell receptor beta chains given below trace back to one sample, sequenced in a study of blood T cell repertoires in COVID-19. Here immunoSEQ multiplex PCR was the method, and the copy in TCRdb shows in-frame clones only, minus some. The sample carries fewer than 15,000 clones, approximately 80% recorded once. What was sequenced was peripheral blood. The origin of the receptors is a man older than 75 with acute or convalescent COVID-19.

This clone was seen more than once but under ten times. The genes are TRBV5-1 and TRBJ1-1; no reliable D call. The CDR3 spans 12 residues. V dropped 5 bases and J dropped 4 bases, with 9 bases sitting between them. The V gene's germline CDR1 is SGHRS and CDR2 YFSETQ. In DNA, the CDR3 is TGCGCCAGCAGGAAGGAGGGCACTGAAGCTTTCTTT. Its protein product is CASRKEGTEAFF.

The gene calls are TRBV19 and TRBJ1-2, with 10 bases identical to TRBD1. This CDR3 contains 15 residues. The V gene's germline CDR1 is LNHDA and CDR2 SQIVND (reference sequence). The V gene end was trimmed by 5 bases and the J gene end by 8 bases; junction bases not matched to a gene: 11. The CDR3 coding sequence is TGTGCCAGTAGTGCCGCCGGGACAGGGGATCGGGGCTACACCTTC. The encoded protein is CASSAAGTGDRGYTF.

This clone was seen a few times. The V call is TRBV29-1, the J call TRBJ1-2; 7 bases match TRBD1. There are 15 residues in the CDR3. The J segment lost 2 bases and the V segment lost 4 bases, leaving 10 bases of the junction unmatched. CDR1 is SQVTM and CDR2 is ANQGSEA in the germline V gene. The CDR3 is CSVVFSGTANYGYTF. The CDR3 DNA reads TGCAGCGTTGTGTTTTCTGGGACAGCCAACTATGGCTACACCTTC. The variable domain in full, completed from reference TRBV29-1 and TRBJ1-2, reads SAVISQKPSRDICQRGTSLTIQCQVDSQVTMMFWYRQQPGQSLTLIATANQGSEATYESGFVIDKFPISRPNLTFSTLTVSNMSPEDSSIYLCSVVFSGTANYGYTFGSGTRLTVV.

The chain links TRBV19 to TRBJ2-5; 7 nucleotides agree with TRBD2. Trimming took 5 bases from V and 5 from J; bases not matched to a gene: 8. The CDR3 length is 14 residues. The V gene's germline CDR1 is LNHDA and CDR2 SQIVND (reference sequence). CDR3 residues: CASSFLAVEETQYF. Written as DNA, the CDR3 is TGTGCCAGTAGTTTTCTAGCGGTCGAGGAGACCCAGTACTTC.

The genes are TRBV5-1 and TRBJ2-2; 8 bases line up with TRBD1. This CDR3 is 16 amino acids long. Trimming at V came to 4 bases and at J to 0 bases, leaving 5 bases not matched to a gene. CDR1 is SGHRS, CDR2 YFSETQ, per germline. CDR3 nucleotide sequence: TGCGCCAGCAGCCCGACGACAGGGGCGAACACCGGGGAGCTGTTTTTT. This sequence encodes CASSPTTGANTGELFF.

This rearrangement joins TRBV25-1 to TRBJ2-1; 8 bases are a match to TRBD1. V gave up 3 bases and J gave up 1 base; unmatched junction bases: 5. The CDR3 has 16 residues. Germline values: CDR1 MGHDK, CDR2 SYGVNS. The CDR3 loop is CASSDLRGPSYNEQFF. CDR3 bases: TGTGCCAGCAGTGACCTCAGGGGGCCTTCCTACAATGAGCAGTTCTTC.

The gene calls are TRBV11-3 and TRBJ2-3; D is unresolved. In germline, CDR1 is SGHNT, CDR2 YENEEA. Trimming took 1 base from V and 2 from J, leaving 7 bases between them. The CDR3 length is 14 residues. This CDR3 is CASSLVTNTDTQYF. The DNA for the CDR3 is TGTGCCAGCAGCTTAGTGACAAACACAGATACGCAGTATTTT.

The CDR3 nucleotides are TGTGCCAGCCTCTCAGAGAGGGTGGAGGGCTACACCTTC. This translates into CASLSERVEGYTF. The V and J genes are TRBV28 and TRBJ1-2, with D hard to call. Germline V gene sequence: CDR1 MDHEN, CDR2 SYDVKM. V lost 8 bases to trimming and J lost 8 bases, with 18 bases between them. The CDR3 extends over 13 amino acids.

J is TRBJ2-1 and V is TRBV19; possible D gene TRBD1, 6 bases. V was shortened by 4 bases and J by 3 bases, with 7 bases between the two germline ends. CDR1 LNHDA and CDR2 SQIVND come from the germline V gene (reference sequence). The CDR3 consists of 13 residues. The CDR3 bases are TGTGCCAGTAGTAACAGGGTCTACAATGAGCAGTTCTTC. It specifies CASSNRVYNEQFF.

The V call is TRBV30, the J call TRBJ2-3; TRBD2 aligns across 8 bases. The CDR3 runs to 15 residues. Germline trimming cut 0 bases from V and 8 bases from J; bases unmatched to any gene: 10. CDR1 and CDR2 from the germline V gene are GTSNPN and SVGIG (reference sequence). The CDR3: CAWSVQAGALGTQYF. DNA of the CDR3: TGTGCCTGGAGTGTTCAAGCGGGGGCCCTCGGTACGCAGTATTTT.

The chain recombines TRBV28 with TRBJ2-3; the D gene is possibly TRBD2 (6 bases). CDR1 MDHEN and CDR2 SYDVKM come from the germline V gene. The V end lost 4 bases, the J end lost 4 bases, and 9 bases lay between the germline ends. This CDR3 contains 13 residues. The CDR3 DNA sequence: TGTGCCAGCAGTTCGGTAGCGGCAGATACGCAGTATTTT. Protein sequence: CASSSVAADTQYF.

The V gene is TRBV9, the J gene TRBJ2-2, with D maybe TRBD2 (5 bases). The V end was cut by 5 bases, the J end by 7 bases, with 12 bases between. This CDR3 is built from 13 residues. Germline lookup yields CDR1 SGDLS and CDR2 YYNGEE. The CDR3 DNA reads TGTGCCAGCAGGAAGGGCGGAGGCGGGGAGCTGTTTTTT. Translating it yields CASRKGGGGELFF. Full variable domain (missing parts from reference TRBV9 and TRBJ2-2): DSGVTQTPKHLITATGQRVTLRCSPRSGDLSVYWYQQSLDQGLQFLIQYYNGEERAKGNILERFSAQQFPDLHSELNLSSLELGDSALYFCASRKGGGGELFFGEGSRLTVL.

CDR3 loop: CASRRGAEANYGYTF. CDR3 DNA: TGTGCCAGCAGACGGGGGGCGGAGGCAAACTATGGCTACACCTTC. The V call is TRBV6-5, the J call TRBJ1-2; TRBD1 is a possible D gene (6 bases). CDR3 length: 15 amino acids. CDR1 is MNHEY and CDR2 is SVGAGI in the germline V gene. Trimming took off 6 bases at V and 2 bases at J, with 16 bases between the two ends.

This rearrangement joins TRBV29-1 to TRBJ1-2, with 8 bases matching TRBD1. This CDR3 region has 12 residues. V lost 4 bases and J lost 5; bases outside the gene matches: 3. Germline V gene data show CDR1 as SQVTM and CDR2 as ANQGSEA. The CDR3 DNA sequence: TGCAGCGTTGGGGGGACAGGTTATGGCTACACCTTC. It specifies CSVGGTGYGYTF. Full variable domain (outside the CDR3, taken from reference TRBV29-1 and TRBJ1-2): SAVISQKPSRDICQRGTSLTIQCQVDSQVTMMFWYRQQPGQSLTLIATANQGSEATYESGFVIDKFPISRPNLTFSTLTVSNMSPEDSSIYLCSVGGTGYGYTFGSGTRLTVV.

This chain joins TRBV7-3 and TRBJ2-3; 15 bases line up with TRBD2. The CDR3 is 17 amino acids. With V trimmed by 2 bases and J by 4 bases, 4 bases remained unmatched. CDR1 is SGHTA, CDR2 FQGTGA, per germline. CDR3 in DNA: TGTGCCAGCAGCTTATCCGGACTAGCGGGGGGGCCAGATACGCAGTATTTT. The encoded protein is CASSLSGLAGGPDTQYF.

In this sample, this clone turned up many times. This CDR3 is also generated by other DNA sequences in the sample. The V call is TRBV5-1, the J call TRBJ2-7; TRBD1 matches 8 bases. Germline values: CDR1 SGHRS, CDR2 YFSETQ. The V and J ends lost 2 bases and 6 bases, in that order; junction bases with no gene match: 7. CDR3 size: 14 residues. CDR3 bases: TGCGCCAGCAGCTTAACTCAGGGGGCGGGCGAGCAGTACTTC. As protein: CASSLTQGAGEQYF.

The table lists this clone with a few counts. The chain combines TRBV27 with TRBJ1-1, with 11 bases that match TRBD1. Germline loops: CDR1 MNHEY, CDR2 SMNVEV (reference sequence). The ends lost 5 bases at V and 6 bases at J; junction bases unmatched: 8. The CDR3 is 15 residues long. This chain's CDR3 is CASSPRGTGGPEAFF. As DNA, the CDR3 is TGTGCCAGCAGTCCCAGGGGGACAGGGGGGCCTGAAGCTTTCTTT.

This rearrangement joins TRBV27 to TRBJ2-5; a possible D gene is TRBD1 (6 bases). This CDR3 contains 14 residues. Trimming left V 5 bases short and J 5 bases short, with 15 bases between. Germline V gene lookup returns CDR1 MNHEY and CDR2 SMNVEV (reference sequence). The CDR3 DNA reads as TGTGCCAGCAGTATAATGGGGGCTGGGGAGACCCAGTACTTC. As protein: CASSIMGAGETQYF.

The chain uses TRBV7-9 and TRBJ2-3; TRBD2 aligns across 9 bases. J lost 1 base, V lost 3 bases, and 2 bases had no gene match. The length of the CDR3 is 15 residues. Germline CDR1 is SEHNR and CDR2 is FQNEAQ (reference sequence). CDR3 DNA sequence: TGTGCCAGCAGCTTGCGGGGGGGCGGCACAGATACGCAGTATTTT. It encodes CASSLRGGGTDTQYF.

The V gene is TRBV20-1, the J gene TRBJ1-3; weak D call: TRBD1 (6 bases). V was clipped by 3 bases and J by 3 bases, with 15 bases between them. Germline CDR1 is DFQATT and CDR2 is SNEGSKA (reference sequence). This CDR3 contains 15 residues. The CDR3 coding sequence is TGCAGTGCTAGTTCTAGTCAAGGGGGTGGAAACACCATATATTTT. It is translated as CSASSSQGGGNTIYF.

The chain uses TRBV15 and TRBJ1-1; TRBD1 agrees at 9 bases. The CDR3 runs 14 residues. V shed 3 bases and J 1 base; nucleotides not matched to a gene: 0. Per germline, CDR1 LNHNV and CDR2 YYDKDF (reference sequence). CDR3 protein: CATSRDRGNTEAFF. The CDR3 bases are TGTGCCACCAGCAGGGACAGGGGGAACACTGAAGCTTTCTTT.

The CDR3 DNA reads as TGTGCCAGTAGTCCATACAGGGGGCACACGAACACTGAAGCTTTCTTT. Residues: CASSPYRGHTNTEAFF. The genes are TRBV19 and TRBJ1-1; TRBD1 matches at 9 bases. V dropped 5 bases and J dropped 1; count of bases not matched to a gene: 8. The CDR3 runs 16 residues. Looked up from germline, CDR1 is LNHDA and CDR2 is SQIVND (reference sequence).

Only a few counts were recorded for this clone. The V gene is TRBV4-2, the J gene TRBJ2-3; 12 nucleotides match TRBD2. The CDR3 spans 16 residues. CDR1 is LGHNA and CDR2 is YNFKEQ in the germline V gene. J lost 5 bases, V lost 0 bases, and 3 bases had no gene match. The CDR3 bases are TGTGCCAGCAGCCAAGATCCTAGCGGGGGGGGAGATACGCAGTATTTT. Its translation: CASSQDPSGGGDTQYF.

The chain has TRBV5-4 and TRBJ2-2; 7 bases map to TRBD2. Germline loops: CDR1 SGHNT, CDR2 YYREEE (reference sequence). Losses at the gene ends were 2 bases for V and 6 bases for J; bases not matched to a gene: 4. CDR3 length: 14 residues. Here the CDR3 DNA reads TGTGCCAGCAGCTTTACTGCGGGGGCCGGGGAGCTGTTTTTT. Its translation: CASSFTAGAGELFF.

This chain joins TRBV3-1 (or the pseudogene TRBV3-2) and TRBJ1-1; D ambiguous. V lost 3 bases to trimming and J lost 1 base, with 15 bases between them. Looked up from germline, CDR1 is LGHDT and CDR2 is YNNKEL (reference sequence). The CDR3 totals 16 residues. CDR3 nucleotides: TGTGCCAGCAGCCACCCATATGCGGTACGGAACACTGAAGCTTTCTTT. Translated, it gives CASSHPYAVRNTEAFF.